The 4 T cell receptor beta chains below were found in one sample sequenced in a study of tumor-infiltrating lymphocytes in oesophageal squamous cell carcinoma. TCRdb used MiXCR to reprocess the PCR reads, holding one entry per CDR3 protein. Here the sample spans over 15,000 distinct CDR3 sequences, roughly 54% being singletons. The sequencing sample was made of esophageal tumor tissue. The source of these receptors is a female donor with esophageal squamous cell carcinoma.

The J gene is TRBJ2-4, the V gene TRBV9; 9 bases align to TRBD1. The CDR3 is 14 amino acids. V trimming: 7 bases; J trimming: 0 bases; junction bases outside the gene matches: 2. Germline assignment: CDR1 SGDLS and CDR2 YYNGEE. In nucleotides, the CDR3 is TGTGCCAGCGGGACAGGGCGAGCCAAAAACATTCAGTACTTC. It is translated as CASGTGRAKNIQYF.

In its sample, this clonotype was seen many times. The chain recombines TRBV7-2 with TRBJ2-1; 7 bases agree with TRBD2. The trim removed 2 bases at V and 7 bases at J, leaving 11 bases unmatched. Germline lookup yields CDR1 SGHTA and CDR2 FQGNSA. The CDR3 is 16 amino acids. The CDR3 region has the DNA TGTGCCAGCAGCTTACCGCGAGTGGTGGGGGGGAATGAGCAGTTCTTC. This codes for CASSLPRVVGGNEQFF. Filled out from reference TRBV7-2 and TRBJ2-1, the complete variable domain reads GAGVSQSPSNKVTEKGKDVELRCDPISGHTALYWYRQSLGQGLEFLIYFQGNSAPDKSGLPSDRFSAERTGGSVSTLTIQRTQQEDSAVYLCASSLPRVVGGNEQFFGPGTRLTVL.

By share of the sample, this clonotype is medium-sized. The rearrangement links TRBV12-3 or TRBV12-4 to TRBJ2-5, with D possibly matching TRBD2 (6 bases). Deletions cut 2 bases from V and 4 bases from J, with 8 bases between. There are 13 residues in the CDR3. The CDR3 nucleotides are TGTGCCAGCAGTTTACTCGGGGGAGAGACCCAGTACTTC. Protein sequence: CASSLLGGETQYF.

The chain links TRBV7-2 to TRBJ2-7; maybe TRBD1 (6 bases). The DNA end is more similar to TRBJ2-4, so the J call may be wrong. CDR1 is SGHTA and CDR2 is FQGNSA in the germline V gene. The CDR3 loop spans 16 amino acids. The DNA for the CDR3 is TGTGCCAGCAGCCTTAACAGGGCGGTAGCCAAAAACATTCAGTACTTC. Translated, it gives CASSLNRAVAKNIQYF.